Detailed here is one T cell receptor beta chain. What it binds is unknown. Though probably carrying unrecorded immune exposures, donors were nominally healthy at sampling. The PCR used 60 Vbeta and 13 Jbeta primers. Method: immunoSEQ multiplex PCR; TCRdb's copy keeps in-frame clones and lacks some. The table has some 190,000 clones, approximately 86% seen once. The data were obtained in a study of cytomegalovirus exposure and HLA in healthy donors. Study-level results: Earlier findings revealed that most TCR beta V segments proved productive either about 87% or about 30% of the time. Further analysis, carried out later, found HLA-associated TCR beta chains more clonally expanded than equally common other chains.

V lost 6 bases to trimming and J lost 0 bases; unmatched junction nucleotides: 4. This CDR3 region has 14 residues. Germline loops: CDR1 LNHDA, CDR2 SQIVND (reference sequence). The chain uses TRBV19 and TRBJ2-7; 8 bases fit TRBD1. Sequencing was done on a sample of PBMCs. This TCR came from a boy aged 2 to 9 in good health and CMV-seronegative. Here the CDR3 reads CASRDRDSSYEQYF. The CDR3 bases are TGTGCCAGTAGGGACAGGGATAGCTCCTACGAGCAGTACTTC.